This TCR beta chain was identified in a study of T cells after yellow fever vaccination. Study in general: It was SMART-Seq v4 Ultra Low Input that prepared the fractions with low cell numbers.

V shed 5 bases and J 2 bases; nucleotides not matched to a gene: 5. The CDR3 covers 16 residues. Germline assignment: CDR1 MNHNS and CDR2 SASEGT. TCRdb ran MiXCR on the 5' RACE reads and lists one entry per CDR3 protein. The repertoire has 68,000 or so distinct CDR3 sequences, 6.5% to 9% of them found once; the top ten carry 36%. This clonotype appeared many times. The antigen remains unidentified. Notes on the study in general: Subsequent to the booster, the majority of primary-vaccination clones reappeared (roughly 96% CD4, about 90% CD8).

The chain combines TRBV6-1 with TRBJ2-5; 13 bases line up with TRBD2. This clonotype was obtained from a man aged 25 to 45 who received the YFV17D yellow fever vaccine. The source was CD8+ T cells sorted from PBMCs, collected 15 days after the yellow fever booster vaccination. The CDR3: CASSQGLAGVQETQYF. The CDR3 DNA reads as TGTGCCAGCAGTCAAGGACTAGCGGGGGTTCAAGAGACCCAGTACTTC.